The subject of this entry is one T cell receptor (beta chain). Genomic DNA from each subset was divided evenly over several immunoSEQ plates. The data were produced by immunoSEQ multiplex PCR, yet TCRdb's version contains in-frame clones alone and is incomplete. The sample has some 2.1 million clones; roughly 94% are singletons. This sample stems from a study of shared clonotypes between healthy human individuals. The CDR3 spans 11 residues. The V gene lost 4 bases and the J gene lost 5 bases, with 3 bases spanning the gap. Germline lookup yields CDR1 MNHNS and CDR2 SASEGT. The sequence came from a man younger than 30 in good health. The rearrangement links TRBV6-1 to TRBJ1-5; no reliable D call. Sequenced sample: naive CD4+ T cells sorted from blood. Sample subset: CD45RA+ positively selected. This CDR3 is CASSGYQPQHF. CDR3 in DNA: TGTGCCAGCAGTGGATATCAGCCCCAGCATTTT.